The 28 T cell receptor beta chains below come from one sample, sequenced in a study of cytomegalovirus exposure and HLA in healthy donors. With 60 Vbeta and 13 Jbeta primers, the PCR was carried out. TCRdb's copy holds only in-frame clones and misses some; the assay was immunoSEQ multiplex PCR. The sample consists of under 200,000 clones, approximately 80% of them appearing once. Sequenced: PBMCs. The receptors were sampled from a woman in her twenties or thirties in good health and CMV-seronegative.

This clone was counted between two and nine times. DNA for the CDR3: TGTGCCTCTACCGGGACAGGGTACACCGGGGAGCTGTTTTTT. It codes for CASTGTGYTGELFF. J is TRBJ2-2 and V is TRBV19; 9 nucleotides agree with TRBD1. Germline V lookup: CDR1 LNHDA, CDR2 SQIVND (reference sequence). The CDR3 has 14 residues. V dropped 11 bases and J dropped 3; count of bases not matched to a gene: 7.

This clone was seen a handful of times. The rearrangement links TRBV10-3 to TRBJ1-2; unclear D gene. This CDR3 spans 13 amino acids. Germline assignment: CDR1 ENHRY and CDR2 SYGVKD. Trimming cost V 7 bases and J 5 bases, with 14 bases left between them. The CDR3 loop is CAITYRENYGYTF. As DNA, the CDR3 is TGTGCCATCACTTACCGGGAAAATTATGGCTACACCTTC.

The chain uses TRBV19 and TRBJ2-1; 13 bases agree with TRBD2. The ends lost 5 bases at V and 14 bases at J; junction bases unmatched: 12. The CDR3 consists of 15 residues. Germline V gives CDR1 LNHDA, CDR2 SQIVND (reference sequence). CDR3 region: CASSLQTSGGLIKFF. The CDR3 DNA sequence: TGTGCCAGTAGTCTACAGACTAGCGGGGGGTTGATTAAGTTCTTC.

This clone was counted between two and nine times. V and J are TRBV6-6 and TRBJ2-7; D possibly corresponds to TRBD1 (5 bases). Trimming took 2 bases from V and 5 from J, leaving 13 bases between them. The CDR3 sequence is 14 residues long. Germline V lookup: CDR1 MNHNY, CDR2 SVGAGI (reference sequence). In DNA, the CDR3 is TGTGCCAGCAGTTACCAAGACAGTTCCGACGAGCAGTACTTC. Translating it yields CASSYQDSSDEQYF.

This clone showed up just once. This rearrangement joins TRBV19 to TRBJ1-5; TRBD1 agrees at 8 bases. CDR3 size: 16 residues. V lost 4 bases to trimming and J lost 5 bases; unmatched junction nucleotides: 10. Germline CDR1 and CDR2: LNHDA and SQIVND (reference sequence). The CDR3 is CASSSRLGRGHQPQHF. The CDR3, as DNA: TGTGCCAGTAGTAGCCGTCTGGGCAGGGGGCATCAGCCCCAGCATTTT.

The CDR3 coding sequence is TGCGCCAGCAGCCGGGGGTCCCGGGGGACCGGGGAGCTGTTTTTT. Protein sequence: CASSRGSRGTGELFF. The chain couples TRBV4-1 to TRBJ2-2; the D gene is possibly TRBD2 (6 bases). The ends were cut back, 4 bases at V and 5 bases at J, with 14 bases in the middle. The CDR3 contains 15 residues. Germline CDR1 is MGHRA and CDR2 is YSYEKL.

The V gene is TRBV5-1, the J gene TRBJ2-7; 7 bases map to TRBD2. CDR3 length: 17 amino acids. Germline CDR1 is SGHRS and CDR2 is YFSETQ. J was trimmed by 5 bases and V by 0 bases; bases with no gene match: 14. The CDR3 bases are TGCGCCAGCAGCTTGGGAGGGCTAGCGGACAAGAGCGACGAGCAGTACTTC. Its protein product is CASSLGGLADKSDEQYF.

The chain has TRBV5-1 and TRBJ2-2; 11 nucleotides match TRBD1. CDR3 length: 15 amino acids. The germline gives CDR1 SGHRS, CDR2 YFSETQ. V shed 1 base and J 6 bases; nucleotides not matched to a gene: 2. This chain's CDR3 is CASSLLGQGAGELFF. The CDR3, as DNA: TGCGCCAGCAGCTTGTTGGGACAGGGGGCCGGGGAGCTGTTTTTT.

The chain has TRBV27 and TRBJ2-1, with 8 bases fitting TRBD2. With 2 bases clipped from V and 8 bases from J, the junction kept 8 bases outside the gene matches. CDR1 and CDR2 from the germline V gene are MNHEY and SMNVEV (reference sequence). The CDR3 has 15 amino acids. The CDR3 region is CASSLPPGGRDEQFF. In nucleotides, the CDR3 is TGTGCCAGCAGTTTACCTCCGGGGGGGAGGGATGAGCAGTTCTTC.

This chain connects TRBV10-3 to TRBJ2-7; 8 bases line up with TRBD1. Germline lookup yields CDR1 ENHRY and CDR2 SYGVKD. The CDR3 is 15 residues long. The trim removed 6 bases at V and 3 bases at J, leaving 10 bases unmatched. Here the CDR3 reads CAISNPGQALYEQYF. As DNA, the CDR3 is TGTGCCATCAGCAATCCGGGACAGGCCCTCTACGAGCAGTACTTC.

This clone was observed a handful of times. This chain joins TRBV5-1 and TRBJ1-2; TRBD1 agrees at 7 bases. Germline trimming cut 0 bases from V and 4 bases from J; bases unmatched to any gene: 9. This CDR3 has 16 residues. From germline, CDR1 is SGHRS and CDR2 YFSETQ. CDR3 sequence: CASSLVIGGQVYGYTF. The CDR3 coding sequence is TGCGCCAGCAGCTTGGTAATAGGAGGACAGGTCTATGGCTACACCTTC.

V usage is TRBV4-1 and J usage is TRBJ1-5, with 9 bases lining up with TRBD1. V gave up 2 bases and J gave up 7 bases; unmatched junction bases: 9. The CDR3 totals 16 residues. The germline V gene encodes CDR1 MGHRA and CDR2 YSYEKL. In nucleotides, the CDR3 is TGCGCCAGCAGCCAATGGACAGGGGTAGGGGGCCAGCCCCAGCATTTT. Its translation: CASSQWTGVGGQPQHF.

The rearrangement joins TRBV2 to TRBJ1-2, with TRBD1 identical over 10 bases. CDR3 length: 14 amino acids. The V segment lost 6 bases and the J segment 2 bases; nucleotides outside the gene matches: 3. In germline, CDR1 is SNHLY, CDR2 FYNNEI. CDR3 sequence (DNA): TGTGCCAGCAGCTTGGACAGGGGGAACTATGGCTACACCTTC. Its protein product is CASSLDRGNYGYTF. Combining the CDR3 with reference TRBV2 and TRBJ1-2 gives the whole variable domain EPEVTQTPSHQVTQMGQEVILRCVPISNHLYFYWYRQILGQKVEFLVSFYNNEISEKSEIFDDQFSVERPDGSNFTLKIRSTKLEDSAMYFCASSLDRGNYGYTFGSGTRLTVV.

The gene calls are TRBV4-3 and TRBJ2-3; 7 nucleotides match TRBD2. Germline V gives CDR1 LGHNA, CDR2 YSLEER. The V gene end was trimmed by 0 bases and the J gene end by 3 bases; junction bases not matched to a gene: 9. The CDR3 is 17 residues long. The CDR3 DNA reads as TGCGCCAGCAGCCAAGATAGGTGGGGGGGAGGTACAGATACGCAGTATTTT. This encodes CASSQDRWGGGTDTQYF.

CDR3 nucleotide sequence: TGCGCCAGCAGGGTAGCGGGGGGCGCCCAAGAGACCCAGTACTTC. It codes for CASRVAGGAQETQYF. V usage is TRBV10-2 and J usage is TRBJ2-5, with 10 positions matching TRBD2. Germline lookup yields CDR1 WSHSY and CDR2 SAAADI. V lost 6 bases, J lost 1 base, and 5 bases stayed unmatched. This CDR3 has 15 amino acids.

The chain recombines TRBV7-9 with TRBJ1-1, with 7 bases aligning to TRBD1. The CDR3 loop spans 15 amino acids. Per germline, CDR1 SEHNR and CDR2 FQNEAQ (reference sequence). The V and J ends lost 6 bases and 1 base, in that order; junction bases with no gene match: 8. In DNA form, the CDR3 reads TGTGCCAGCAGTCTCCGGGACAGCCGGAACACTGAAGCTTTCTTT. It yields the protein CASSLRDSRNTEAFF.

For the CDR3, the DNA is TGTGCCAGCAAAAGGGGGACTCAGCCCCAGCATTTT. Its translation: CASKRGTQPQHF. The V and J genes are TRBV6-1 and TRBJ1-5, with D perhaps TRBD1 (6 bases). The CDR3 is 12 residues long. V lost 7 bases and J 6 bases, leaving 10 bases between the germline ends. CDR1 is MNHNS and CDR2 is SASEGT in the germline V gene.

The gene calls are TRBV4-2 and TRBJ2-7; D unresolved. Germline V gene sequence: CDR1 LGHNA, CDR2 YNFKEQ. V lost 4 bases and J lost 2, with 15 bases in between. CDR3 length: 15 residues. The DNA of the CDR3 is TGTGCCAGCAGCCCTCCCGGCCAGGCGCCCTACGAGCAGTACTTC. Amino acid sequence: CASSPPGQAPYEQYF.

The chain is built from TRBV7-9 and TRBJ2-1, with 9 bases matching TRBD2. Germline lookup yields CDR1 SEHNR and CDR2 FQNEAQ (reference sequence). J gave up 14 bases and V 2 bases, and 10 bases lay outside the gene matches. This CDR3 spans 14 amino acids. DNA for the CDR3: TGTGCCAGCAGCTTAAAGGTAGCGGGAGAATCTGAGTTCTTC. Amino acid sequence: CASSLKVAGESEFF.

The CDR3 region has the DNA TGTGCCAGTAGTAGAATCGGACAGGGCCGCACTGAAGCTTTCTTT. It codes for CASSRIGQGRTEAFF. V gene TRBV19 combines with J gene TRBJ1-1, with 8 bases fitting TRBD1. The CDR3 is 15 residues long. Germline lookup yields CDR1 LNHDA and CDR2 SQIVND (reference sequence). The trim removed 4 bases at V and 4 bases at J, leaving 8 bases unmatched.

The gene calls are TRBV11-3 and TRBJ2-2; unclear D gene. V gave up 6 bases and J gave up 4 bases, with 6 bases separating them. Germline V CDR1 and CDR2: SGHNT, YENEEA. The CDR3 spans 12 residues. The DNA for the CDR3 is TGTGCCAGCAGGTCGGGCACCGGGGAGCTGTTTTTT. This gives the protein CASRSGTGELFF.

V gene TRBV29-1 combines with J gene TRBJ2-7; 8 positions agree with TRBD2. The trim removed 6 bases at V and 5 bases at J, leaving 12 bases unmatched. Germline-derived CDR1 and CDR2 are SQVTM and ANQGSEA. CDR3 length: 14 residues. The CDR3 region is CSVRGAGGLNEQYF. For the CDR3, the DNA is TGCAGCGTGAGGGGTGCGGGAGGTCTCAACGAGCAGTACTTC.

The J gene is TRBJ2-7, the V gene TRBV19, with D hard to call. The CDR3 runs 14 residues. Germline loops: CDR1 LNHDA, CDR2 SQIVND (reference sequence). V was clipped by 3 bases and J by 3 bases, with 12 bases between them. The CDR3 coding sequence is TGTGCCAGTAGTATTAGCTTCGTGGGCTACGAGCAGTACTTC. Amino acid sequence: CASSISFVGYEQYF.

CDR3 loop: CASSLGSGNYRETQYF. Here the CDR3 DNA reads TGTGCCAGCAGCTTGGGGTCAGGGAATTATCGAGAGACCCAGTACTTC. V is TRBV5-8 and J is TRBJ2-5, with D maybe TRBD1 (5 bases). V dropped 0 bases and J dropped 4 bases, with 16 bases sitting between them. This CDR3 region has 16 residues. Germline lookup yields CDR1 SGHTS and CDR2 YDEGEE.

This clone has a handful of counts. The J gene is TRBJ2-3, the V gene TRBV5-1, with a weak D call TRBD2 (5 bases). The CDR3 covers 15 residues. V lost 3 bases and J 6 bases, leaving 17 bases between the germline ends. Germline CDR1 reads SGHRS; CDR2 reads YFSETQ. The CDR3 DNA follows: TGCGCCAGCAGCTGGGCCCCGGCGGGTAGGGATACGCAGTATTTT. This gives the protein CASSWAPAGRDTQYF.

This chain connects TRBV4-2 to TRBJ2-7, with TRBD1 identical over 8 bases. The CDR3 runs 14 residues. In germline, CDR1 is LGHNA, CDR2 YNFKEQ. The ends lost 4 bases at V and 2 bases at J; junction bases unmatched: 4. The CDR3 loop reads CASSLTGGAYEQYF. In nucleotides, the CDR3 is TGTGCCAGCAGCCTTACAGGGGGAGCCTACGAGCAGTACTTC.

The chain carries TRBV7-9 and TRBJ1-1, with 8 bases matching TRBD1. CDR1 SEHNR and CDR2 FQNEAQ come from the germline V gene (reference sequence). Losses at the gene ends were 6 bases for V and 4 bases for J; bases not matched to a gene: 7. This CDR3 is built from 14 residues. In DNA, the CDR3 is TGTGCCAGCAGGATCGGACAGGGAAGCACTGAAGCTTTCTTT. Translated, it gives CASRIGQGSTEAFF.

This chain connects TRBV30 to TRBJ2-5, with D perhaps matching TRBD2 (5 bases). CDR3 length: 11 residues. The germline V gene has CDR1 GTSNPN and CDR2 SVGIG (reference sequence). Trimming removed 4 bases at V and 4 bases at J, with 7 bases between. CDR3 residues: CAWNGGETQYF. The CDR3 DNA is TGTGCCTGGAACGGAGGAGAGACCCAGTACTTC.